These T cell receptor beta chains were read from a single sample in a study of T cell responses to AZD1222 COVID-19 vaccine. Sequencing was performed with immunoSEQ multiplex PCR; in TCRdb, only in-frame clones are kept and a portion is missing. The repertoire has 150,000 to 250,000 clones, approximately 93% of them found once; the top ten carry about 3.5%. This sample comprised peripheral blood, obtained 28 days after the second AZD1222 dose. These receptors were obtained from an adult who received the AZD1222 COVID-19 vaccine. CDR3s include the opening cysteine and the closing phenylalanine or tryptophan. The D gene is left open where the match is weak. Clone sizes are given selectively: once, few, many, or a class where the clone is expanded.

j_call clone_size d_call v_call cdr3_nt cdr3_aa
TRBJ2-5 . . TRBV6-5 TGTGCCAGCAGCGGCTCGGAGCCAGGTAGAGAGACCCAGTACTTC CASSGSEPGRETQYF
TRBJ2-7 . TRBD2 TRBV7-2 TGTGCCAGCAGCTTAGCTTTAACTAGCGGGTTCTCCTACGAGCAGTACTTC CASSLALTSGFSYEQYF
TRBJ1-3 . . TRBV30 TGTGCCTGTTCTAAGGACAGTCCTCTCTTCTCTGGAAACACCATATATTTT CACSKDSPLFSGNTIYF
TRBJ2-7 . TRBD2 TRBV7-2 TGTGCCAGCAGCATGGGACTAGCTGCCCCCTACGAGCAGTACTTC CASSMGLAAPYEQYF
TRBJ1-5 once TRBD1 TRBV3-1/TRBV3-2 TGTGCCAGCAGCCACTCCGGGACAGGGCCAACCCGGCCCCAGCATTTT CASSHSGTGPTRPQHF
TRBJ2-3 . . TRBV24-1 TGTGCCACCAGTGAGATAACGAGGGATGAGACAGATACGCAGTATTTT CATSEITRDETDTQYF
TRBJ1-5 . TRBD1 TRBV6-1 TGTGCCAGCAGTGAATGGACAGGGAACAATCAGCCCCAGCATTTT CASSEWTGNNQPQHF
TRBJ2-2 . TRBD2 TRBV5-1 TGCGCCAGCAGCCTCGGGACTAGCGGGAGGGGGACCGGGGAGCTGTTTTTT CASSLGTSGRGTGELFF
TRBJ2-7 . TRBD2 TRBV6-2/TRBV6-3 TGTGCCAGCAGCCCAGCTAGCGGGAGCTCCTACGAGCAGTACTTC CASSPASGSSYEQYF
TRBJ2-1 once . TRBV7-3 TGTGCCAGCGGGAGCGGCAATGAGCAGTTCTTC CASGSGNEQFF
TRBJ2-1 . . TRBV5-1 TGCGCCAGCAGCCCATTTCCCGTGACAGGCATCAATGAGCAGTTCTTC CASSPFPVTGINEQFF
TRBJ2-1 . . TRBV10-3 TGTGCCATCAGTGAGTCGGTTGGGACCGTTTTTAATGAGCAGTTCTTC CAISESVGTVFNEQFF
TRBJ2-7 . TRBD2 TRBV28 TGTGCCAGCAGCCTAGCGGGAGGGATCCTCTACGAGCAGTACTTC CASSLAGGILYEQYF
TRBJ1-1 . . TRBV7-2 TGTGCCAGCAGCTTAGGGGAACTGCGGAACACTGAAGCTTTCTTT CASSLGELRNTEAFF
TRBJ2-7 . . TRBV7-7 TGTGCTAGCAGCCCTGGCCCGAGCAACGAGCAGTACTTC CASSPGPSNEQYF
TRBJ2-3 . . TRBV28 TGTGCCAGCAGTTTACTGGCTAGCCTCACAGATACGCAGTATTTT CASSLLASLTDTQYF
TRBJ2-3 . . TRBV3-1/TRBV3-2 TGTGCCAGCAGCCATCGGGGAGATACGCAGTATTTT CASSHRGDTQYF
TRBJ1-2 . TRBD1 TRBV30 TGTGCCGGGGCTTACGGGACAGGGGCATATGGCTACACCTTC CAGAYGTGAYGYTF
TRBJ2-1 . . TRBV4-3 TGCGCCAGCAGCCAAGAAATGTGGTTCAATGAGCAGTTCTTC CASSQEMWFNEQFF
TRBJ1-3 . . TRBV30 TGTGCCCGGACCGGTAAGGCTGGAAACACCATATATTTT CARTGKAGNTIYF
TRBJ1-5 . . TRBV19 TGTGCCAGTAGTACCCTCCAGGGGCTGCCCCAGCATTTT CASSTLQGLPQHF
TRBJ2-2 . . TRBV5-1 TGCGCCAGCACCAGGGCGGGCACCGGGGAGCTGTTTTTT CASTRAGTGELFF
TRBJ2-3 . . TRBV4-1 TGCGCCAGCAGCCAAGTCTCGGGCACAGATACGCAGTATTTT CASSQVSGTDTQYF
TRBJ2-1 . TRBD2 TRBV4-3 TGCGCCAGCAGCCTGAGCGGGAGCGGGTCCTACAATGAGCAGTTCTTC CASSLSGSGSYNEQFF
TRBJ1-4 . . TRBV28 TGTGCCAGCAGTCCGTATAATGAAAAACTGTTTTTT CASSPYNEKLFF
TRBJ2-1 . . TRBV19 TGTGCCAGTAGGGCCGGCTACAATGAGCAGTTCTTC CASRAGYNEQFF
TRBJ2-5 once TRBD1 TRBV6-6 TGTGCCAGCAGTTACCCTGACAGGGGGCGCCGAGAGACCCAGTACTTC CASSYPDRGRRETQYF
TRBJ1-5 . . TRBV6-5 TGTGCCAGCAGTTCTGGGGACGGGGGTCAGCCCCAGCATTTT CASSSGDGGQPQHF
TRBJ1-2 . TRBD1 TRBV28 TGTGCCAGCCAGGTGCCGGACAGGGTAGGCTACACCTTC CASQVPDRVGYTF
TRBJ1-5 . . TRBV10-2 TGCGCCAGCATCCGATACCCGGGCCAGCCCCAGCATTTT CASIRYPGQPQHF
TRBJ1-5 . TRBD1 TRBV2 TGTGCCAGCAGTAGGGACAGCAACAATCAGCCCCAGCATTTT CASSRDSNNQPQHF
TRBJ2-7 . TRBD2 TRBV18 TGTGCCAGCTCAGGGGGGGGGATGCCATCCCGAATCCCCATCTCCTACGAGCAGTACTTC CASSGGGMPSRIPISYEQYF
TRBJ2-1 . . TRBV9 TGTGCCAGCAGCTCCTCAAGAGGCTCCTACAATGAGCAGTTCTTC CASSSSRGSYNEQFF
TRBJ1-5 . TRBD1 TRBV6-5 TGTGCCAGCAGCCTAGGACAGGGGAGCAATCAGCCCCAGCATTTT CASSLGQGSNQPQHF
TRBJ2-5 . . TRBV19 TGTGCCAGTAGTATTGGGGGGGCAGGCCAAGAGACCCAGTACTTC CASSIGGAGQETQYF
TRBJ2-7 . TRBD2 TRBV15 TGTGCCACCAGCAGAGGACTAGCGGACTACGAGCAGTACTTC CATSRGLADYEQYF
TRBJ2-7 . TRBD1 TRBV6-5 TGTGCCACCCTCCGGGACAGGGGCTACGAGCAGTACTTC CATLRDRGYEQYF
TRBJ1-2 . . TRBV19 TGTGCCAGTAGTTACAAGGACAGCCCCTTCGGTGGCTACACCTTC CASSYKDSPFGGYTF
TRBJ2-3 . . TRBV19 TGTGCCAGTAGTATAGATCGGAAGGACTTAGCGGCGACAGATACGCAGTATTTT CASSIDRKDLAATDTQYF
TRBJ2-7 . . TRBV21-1 TGTGCCAGCAGCAAAACGGGGGCGGGGAACGAGCAGTACTTC CASSKTGAGNEQYF
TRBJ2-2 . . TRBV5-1 TGCGCCAGCAGCTTGAGTCCTTGGACAGTGAACACCGGGGAGCTGTTTTTT CASSLSPWTVNTGELFF
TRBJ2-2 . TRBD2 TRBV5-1 TGCGCCAGCAGCTTGCTAGCGGGTACCGGGGAGCTGTTTTTT CASSLLAGTGELFF
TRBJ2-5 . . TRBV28 TGTGCCAGCAGTTTCCAGGGAGGCGAAGAGACCCAGTACTTC CASSFQGGEETQYF
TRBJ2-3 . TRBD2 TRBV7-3 TGTGCCAGCAGCTCCGGACTAGCGGAAGGCACAGATACGCAGTATTTT CASSSGLAEGTDTQYF
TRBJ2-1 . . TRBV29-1 TGCAGCGTTCGAGGTAGGATAACAAATGAGCAGTTCTTC CSVRGRITNEQFF
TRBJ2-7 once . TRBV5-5 TGTGCCAGCAGGGGGCTGGGAGAACACGAGCAGTACTTC CASRGLGEHEQYF
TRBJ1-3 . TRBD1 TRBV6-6 TGTGCCAGCAGTAACGTACAGGGGTGGGGAAACACCATATATTTT CASSNVQGWGNTIYF
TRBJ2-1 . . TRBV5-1 TGCGCCAGCAGCTTTGCGGGGAGTGAGCAGTTCTTC CASSFAGSEQFF